These 32 T cell receptor beta chains came from one sample sequenced in a study of blood T cell repertoires in COVID-19. Libraries were prepared by immunoSEQ multiplex PCR; TCRdb keeps only in-frame clonotypes and omits some of them. The sample gives approximately 220,000 clones, about 83% of which show up once; roughly 4.8% is in the top ten. The sequencing sample was made of PBMCs or T cells enriched from blood (not recorded which). These receptor sequences come from a woman aged 50 to 60 who had been exposed to COVID-19.

This clone was found once. This chain links TRBV27 with TRBJ2-3; 10 positions agree with TRBD1. The CDR3 covers 15 residues. The V gene's germline CDR1 is MNHEY and CDR2 SMNVEV (reference sequence). Unmatched junction bases numbered 10, after V lost 7 bases and J lost 6 bases. The CDR3, as DNA: TGTGCCAGCACGACAGGGGGCGGGTGGGCGGATACGCAGTATTTT. Its translation is CASTTGGGWADTQYF.

The chain employs TRBV5-5 and TRBJ1-5, with D possibly matching TRBD1 (5 bases). This CDR3 has 13 residues. Trimming shortened V by 3 bases and J by 5 bases, and 9 bases separated the two germline ends. Per the germline V gene, CDR1 is SGHKS and CDR2 is YYEKEE (reference sequence). CDR3: CASSYGGDQPQHF. DNA of the CDR3: TGTGCCAGCAGCTACGGAGGGGATCAGCCCCAGCATTTT.

This chain connects TRBV16 to TRBJ1-3, with D possibly being TRBD1 (5 bases). CDR1 and CDR2 (germline): KGHSY, FQNENV. This CDR3 spans 16 amino acids. Trimming stripped 1 base from V and 2 bases from J, with 12 bases between. CDR3 region: CASSQFAGGPGNTIYF. In DNA, the CDR3 is TGTGCCAGCAGCCAATTTGCCGGGGGACCTGGAAACACCATATATTTT.

The rearrangement joins TRBV4-1 to TRBJ2-1; possibly TRBD2 for D (5 bases). The CDR3 has 16 amino acids. Trimming took 0 bases from V and 2 from J, leaving 11 bases between them. CDR1 MGHRA and CDR2 YSYEKL come from the germline V gene. CDR3 amino acids: CASSQDEGMTYNEQFF. CDR3 bases: TGCGCCAGCAGCCAAGATGAGGGAATGACCTACAATGAGCAGTTCTTC.

V and J are TRBV5-4 and TRBJ2-7; no reliable D call. Germline V gene lookup returns CDR1 SGHNT and CDR2 YYREEE (reference sequence). The CDR3 sequence is 12 residues long. V was trimmed by 4 bases and J by 4 bases, leaving 9 bases between them. CDR3 nucleotide sequence: TGTGCCAGCAGCCCGAACAGTTACGAGCAGTACTTC. This encodes CASSPNSYEQYF.

This sequence joins TRBV19 and TRBJ2-7; maybe TRBD2 (6 bases). The CDR3 runs to 14 residues. V was cut by 5 bases and J by 2 bases, with 13 bases left in between. The germline gives CDR1 LNHDA, CDR2 SQIVND (reference sequence). The CDR3 loop reads CASSGTGVAYEQYF. CDR3 bases: TGTGCCAGTAGTGGGACTGGGGTGGCCTACGAGCAGTACTTC. The variable domain in full, with the rest retrieved from reference TRBV19 and TRBJ2-7, is DGGITQSPKYLFRKEGQNVTLSCEQNLNHDAMYWYRQDPGQGLRLIYYSQIVNDFQKGDIAEGYSVSREKKESFPLTVTSAQKNPTAFYLCASSGTGVAYEQYFGPGTRLTVT.

This clone turned up a few times. The V and J genes are TRBV15 and TRBJ2-1; 9 bases are shared with TRBD2. The J segment lost 7 bases and the V segment lost 5 bases, leaving 6 bases of the junction unmatched. Germline CDR1 LNHNV, CDR2 YYDKDF (reference sequence). CDR3 size: 14 residues. DNA of the CDR3: TGTGCCACCAGCCGGCGGGGGGGGTCTAATGAGCAGTTCTTC. It specifies CATSRRGGSNEQFF.

V is TRBV5-6 and J is TRBJ2-5; D perhaps matches TRBD2 (5 bases). The CDR3 totals 11 residues. Germline lookup yields CDR1 SGHDT and CDR2 YYEEEE. Deletions cut 3 bases from V and 9 bases from J, with 9 bases between. The CDR3 sequence is CASSSGEPQYF. In DNA, the CDR3 is TGTGCCAGCAGCTCCGGGGAGCCCCAGTACTTC. Supplemented by reference TRBV5-6 and TRBJ2-5, the full variable domain reads DAGVTQSPTHLIKTRGQQVTLRCSPKSGHDTVSWYQQALGQGPQFIFQYYEEEERQRGNFPDRFSGHQFPNYSSELNVNALLLGDSALYLCASSSGEPQYFGPGTRLLVL.

CDR3 coding DNA: TGTGCCAGCTCAGAGGACCAGGGCGCCGTTGGCTACACCTTC. The encoded protein is CASSEDQGAVGYTF. This chain uses TRBV18 with TRBJ1-2; perhaps TRBD1 as D (5 bases). The CDR3 runs 14 residues. V gave up 5 bases and J gave up 7 bases, with 17 bases separating them. Germline V gene data show CDR1 as KGHSH and CDR2 as LQKENI.

The V gene is TRBV10-1, the J gene TRBJ1-1; possible D gene TRBD1, 5 bases. Germline V gene sequence: CDR1 WNHNN, CDR2 SYGVQD (reference sequence). With 5 bases removed from V and 1 base from J, the gap between germline ends came to 11 bases. This CDR3 comprises 14 residues. CDR3 bases: TGCGCCAGCAGTCAATCTACAGGGAACACTGAAGCTTTCTTT. It specifies CASSQSTGNTEAFF.

This clone occurred once. This chain uses TRBV30 with TRBJ1-5; 8 bases are a match to TRBD1. V was pared by 1 base and J by 2 bases, with 4 bases of the junction left unmatched. The CDR3 contains 15 residues. Germline CDR1 and CDR2: GTSNPN and SVGIG (reference sequence). The CDR3 nucleotides read TGTGCCTGGAGTGCTAGGGGACAGGGCAATCAGCCCCAGCATTTT. Protein sequence: CAWSARGQGNQPQHF.

This sequence joins TRBV6-5 and TRBJ1-5, with 7 positions matching TRBD1. In germline, CDR1 is MNHEY, CDR2 SVGAGI. The CDR3 contains 14 residues. With 7 bases clipped from V and 3 bases from J, the junction kept 6 bases outside the gene matches. DNA for the CDR3: TGTGCCAGCACCCGGACAGGCCCCAATCAGCCCCAGCATTTT. Translation gives CASTRTGPNQPQHF.

The V and J genes are TRBV28 and TRBJ2-7, with 7 bases identical to TRBD2. Germline CDR1 is MDHEN and CDR2 is SYDVKM. This CDR3 contains 14 residues. The V and J ends lost 3 bases and 2 bases, in that order; junction bases with no gene match: 4. In nucleotides, the CDR3 is TGTGCCAGCAGTTTCGGGGGGACGGCCTACGAGCAGTACTTC. Protein sequence: CASSFGGTAYEQYF.

The chain carries TRBV18 and TRBJ2-1; TRBD1 aligns across 8 bases. CDR3 length equals 13 residues. Germline CDR1 KGHSH, CDR2 LQKENI. J lost 10 bases, V lost 3 bases, and 5 bases had no gene match. CDR3 DNA: TGTGCCAGCTCACCGGACAGGGAGTCGGAGCAGTTCTTC. Amino acids: CASSPDRESEQFF.

The CDR3 bases are TGTGCCAGCAGCCCTCAGGACACCGGGGAGCTGTTTTTT. This translates into CASSPQDTGELFF. The chain links TRBV7-7 to TRBJ2-2; no firm D call. Germline CDR1 SSHAT, CDR2 FNYEAQ (reference sequence). Trimming left V 5 bases short and J 3 bases short, with 7 bases between. CDR3 length: 13 amino acids.

The chain couples TRBV29-1 to TRBJ1-2, with no clear D. CDR3 length: 13 amino acids. Trimming left V 2 bases short and J 5 bases short, with 12 bases between. Germline assignment: CDR1 SQVTM and CDR2 ANQGSEA. The CDR3 DNA reads as TGCAGCGTTGAATTCCGGACGGGGTATGGCTACACCTTC. As protein: CSVEFRTGYGYTF.

The chain recombines TRBV27 with TRBJ1-1; D possibly corresponds to TRBD1 (5 bases). Germline CDR1 is MNHEY and CDR2 is SMNVEV (reference sequence). This CDR3 comprises 15 residues. Trimming removed 5 bases at V and 1 base at J, with 14 bases between. CDR3 residues: CASSHNRQWNTEAFF. CDR3 DNA: TGTGCCAGCAGTCACAATAGACAGTGGAACACTGAAGCTTTCTTT.

This rearrangement joins TRBV10-3 to TRBJ1-1; D perhaps matches TRBD1 (6 bases). Trimming stripped 1 base from V and 3 bases from J, with 12 bases between. The CDR3 has 15 residues. CDR1 and CDR2 (germline): ENHRY, SYGVKD. CDR3 in DNA: TGTGCCATCAGTGAGTATGCAGGGGTCGACACTGAAGCTTTCTTT. This translates into CAISEYAGVDTEAFF.

The V gene is TRBV19, the J gene TRBJ1-3; no firm D call. Per germline, CDR1 LNHDA and CDR2 SQIVND (reference sequence). Trimming cost V 0 bases and J 4 bases, with 7 bases left between them. The CDR3 contains 14 residues. The CDR3, as DNA: TGTGCCAGTAGTATAGATCGGGGAGGAAACACCATATATTTT. Protein sequence: CASSIDRGGNTIYF. The whole variable domain, remainder taken from reference TRBV19 and TRBJ1-3, is DGGITQSPKYLFRKEGQNVTLSCEQNLNHDAMYWYRQDPGQGLRLIYYSQIVNDFQKGDIAEGYSVSREKKESFPLTVTSAQKNPTAFYLCASSIDRGGNTIYFGEGSWLTVV.

The chain is built from TRBV21-1 and TRBJ1-6; the table's D gene call, TRBD1, was not cross checked with the DNA. TRBV21-1 is a known pseudogene. CDR3 length: 17 amino acids. CDR3 bases: TGTGCCAGCAGCAAAGTACCGAGACAGGGGGATAATTCACCCCTCCACTTT. This gives the protein CASSKVPRQGDNSPLHF.

V usage is TRBV19 and J usage is TRBJ2-2, with 7 nucleotides matching TRBD1. In germline, CDR1 is LNHDA, CDR2 SQIVND (reference sequence). The CDR3 totals 14 residues. The junction had 3 bases not matched to a gene; V was cut back by 2 bases and J by 6 bases. The CDR3 is CASSINRGPGELFF. Written as DNA, the CDR3 is TGTGCCAGTAGTATAAACAGGGGACCCGGGGAGCTGTTTTTT.

This clone has just one count. The gene calls are TRBV30 and TRBJ2-2; 8 bases are shared with TRBD1. Germline CDR1 and CDR2: GTSNPN and SVGIG (reference sequence). The CDR3 runs to 14 residues. V dropped 8 bases and J dropped 6; count of bases not matched to a gene: 11. The CDR3 DNA reads TGTGCCGGGCGGTGGTCAGGGGGCCCCGGGGAGCTGTTTTTT. This gives the protein CAGRWSGGPGELFF.

The V call is TRBV27, the J call TRBJ2-5, with D uncertain. The germline gives CDR1 MNHEY, CDR2 SMNVEV (reference sequence). Trimming took off 4 bases at V and 3 bases at J, with 9 bases between the two ends. The CDR3 is made up of 13 amino acids. This chain's CDR3 is CASSWAREETQYF. In nucleotides, the CDR3 is TGTGCCAGCAGTTGGGCCAGAGAAGAGACCCAGTACTTC.

The chain carries TRBV9 and TRBJ2-5, with D tentatively TRBD2 (5 bases). Germline lookup yields CDR1 SGDLS and CDR2 YYNGEE. The CDR3 is 14 residues long. The V end was cut by 4 bases, the J end by 2 bases, with 12 bases between. This CDR3 is CASSPTSGQETQYF. The CDR3, as DNA: TGTGCCAGCAGCCCCACATCGGGGCAAGAGACCCAGTACTTC.

The chain links TRBV15 to TRBJ1-2; D is unresolved. This CDR3 has 15 residues. CDR1 is LNHNV, CDR2 YYDKDF, per germline (reference sequence). Trimming left V 1 base short and J 4 bases short, with 13 bases between. The CDR3 spells CATSRGEANSYGYTF. The DNA of the CDR3 is TGTGCCACCAGCAGAGGTGAAGCGAACTCCTATGGCTACACCTTC.

As DNA, the CDR3 is TGTGCCAGTAGTATAGCCGGGATCCAGGGGGCTGGATCACCCCTCCACTTT. Amino acid sequence: CASSIAGIQGAGSPLHF. The V call is TRBV19, the J call TRBJ1-6, with 8 bases lining up with TRBD1. With 1 base clipped from V and 10 bases from J, the junction kept 12 bases outside the gene matches. The germline CDR1 and CDR2 sequences are LNHDA and SQIVND (reference sequence). This CDR3 contains 17 residues. The variable domain in full, with the rest retrieved from reference TRBV19 and TRBJ1-6, is DGGITQSPKYLFRKEGQNVTLSCEQNLNHDAMYWYRQDPGQGLRLIYYSQIVNDFQKGDIAEGYSVSREKKESFPLTVTSAQKNPTAFYLCASSIAGIQGAGSPLHFGNGTRLTVT.

V gene TRBV19 combines with J gene TRBJ1-2; no clear D gene. V lost 5 bases and J 6 bases, leaving 16 bases between the germline ends. The CDR3 covers 14 residues. The germline gives CDR1 LNHDA, CDR2 SQIVND (reference sequence). CDR3 DNA: TGTGCCAGTAGTCCGGGGAGACTTTCCCATGGCTACACCTTC. Translated: CASSPGRLSHGYTF.

This clone was found many times. The genes are TRBV7-2 and TRBJ1-2; 8 bases match TRBD1. This CDR3 region has 14 residues. Germline loops: CDR1 SGHTA, CDR2 FQGNSA. Losses at the gene ends were 4 bases for V and 12 bases for J; bases not matched to a gene: 13. CDR3 region: CASSSTRGRLGHTF. The CDR3 coding sequence is TGTGCCAGCAGCTCCACCAGGGGGCGCCTAGGTCACACCTTC.

V is TRBV28 and J is TRBJ2-3, with D perhaps matching TRBD1 (5 bases). The CDR3 sequence is 14 residues long. Germline CDR1 reads MDHEN; CDR2 reads SYDVKM. With 2 bases removed from V and 5 bases from J, the gap between germline ends came to 11 bases. CDR3 nucleotide sequence: TGTGCCAGCAGTTTAGCAAGGGGAATAGATACGCAGTATTTT. Protein sequence: CASSLARGIDTQYF. Full variable domain (rest looked up from reference TRBV28 and TRBJ2-3): DVKVTQSSRYLVKRTGEKVFLECVQDMDHENMFWYRQDPGLGLRLIYFSYDVKMKEKGDIPEGYSVSREKKERFSLILESASTNQTSMYLCASSLARGIDTQYFGPGTRLTVL.

V usage is TRBV5-6 and J usage is TRBJ1-1; TRBD1 agrees at 7 bases. With 3 bases clipped from V and 4 bases from J, the junction kept 3 bases outside the gene matches. This CDR3 is built from 13 residues. Germline V gene sequence: CDR1 SGHDT, CDR2 YYEEEE. The CDR3 reads CASSSQGGTEAFF. CDR3 coding DNA: TGTGCCAGCAGCTCGCAGGGGGGCACTGAAGCTTTCTTT.

This chain links TRBV30 with TRBJ2-2, with 9 bases aligning to TRBD1. Germline CDR1 and CDR2: GTSNPN and SVGIG (reference sequence). CDR3 size: 15 residues. The J segment lost 6 bases and the V segment lost 5 bases, leaving 10 bases of the junction unmatched. This chain's CDR3 is CAWGLIQGAAGELFF. In DNA, the CDR3 is TGTGCCTGGGGGCTTATACAGGGGGCCGCCGGGGAGCTGTTTTTT.

The chain has TRBV2 and TRBJ2-2; TRBD2 might be the D (6 bases). Germline lookup yields CDR1 SNHLY and CDR2 FYNNEI. The length of the CDR3 is 13 residues. The V gene lost 5 bases and the J gene lost 8 bases, with 12 bases spanning the gap. The CDR3 spells CASSYRGGGELFF. CDR3 DNA sequence: TGTGCCAGCAGTTACCGGGGAGGAGGGGAGCTGTTTTTT.